This TCR beta chain was identified during a study of cytomegalovirus exposure and HLA in healthy donors. Germline CDR1 reads SGHVS; CDR2 reads FQNEAQ. The CDR3 has 13 amino acids. V dropped 5 bases and J dropped 3 bases, with 10 bases sitting between them. PCR was performed using 60 Vbeta and 13 Jbeta primers. Original processing methods: In a later analysis, around 10 million of 60 million to 80 million unique beta chains occurred in at least two donors. TCRdb keeps only in-frame clones here, not all; method: immunoSEQ multiplex PCR. D and trimming come from the DNA, and the V and J calls and clone size come from that table. Of 100,000 or so clones listed, roughly 69% are singletons.

The sample comprised PBMCs. The chain links TRBV7-8 to TRBJ1-1, with D perhaps TRBD1 (5 bases). This TCR derives from a man aged 30-40 years in good health and CMV-seropositive. CDR3 region: CASSHGGDTEAFF. Written as DNA, the CDR3 is TGTGCCAGCAGCCACGGGGGAGACACTGAAGCTTTCTTT.